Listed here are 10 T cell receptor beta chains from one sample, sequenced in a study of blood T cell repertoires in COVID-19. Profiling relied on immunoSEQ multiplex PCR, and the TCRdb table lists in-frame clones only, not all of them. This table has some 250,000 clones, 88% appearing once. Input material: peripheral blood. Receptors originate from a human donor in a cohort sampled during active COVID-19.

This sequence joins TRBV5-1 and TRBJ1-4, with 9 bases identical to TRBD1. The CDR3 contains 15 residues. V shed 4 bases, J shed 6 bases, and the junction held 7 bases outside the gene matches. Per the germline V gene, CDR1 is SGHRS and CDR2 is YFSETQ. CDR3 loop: CASSRTGEEYEKLFF. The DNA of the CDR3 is TGCGCCAGCAGCAGGACAGGGGAGGAATATGAAAAACTGTTTTTT. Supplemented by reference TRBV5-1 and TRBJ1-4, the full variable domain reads KAGVTQTPRYLIKTRGQQVTLSCSPISGHRSVSWYQQTPGQGLQFLFEYFSETQRNKGNFPGRFSGRQFSNSRSEMNVSTLELGDSALYLCASSRTGEEYEKLFFGSGTQLSVL.

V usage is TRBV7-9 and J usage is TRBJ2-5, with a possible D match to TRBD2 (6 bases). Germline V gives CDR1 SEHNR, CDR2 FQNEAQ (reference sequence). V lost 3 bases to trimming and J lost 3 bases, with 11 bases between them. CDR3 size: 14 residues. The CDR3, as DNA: TGTGCCAGCAGCTTGACGGGACTCGAAGAGACCCAGTACTTC. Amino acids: CASSLTGLEETQYF.

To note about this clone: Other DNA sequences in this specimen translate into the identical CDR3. The CDR3: CASSSLAGSSYNEQFF. CDR3 sequence (DNA): TGCGCCAGCAGTTCATTAGCGGGTAGCTCCTACAATGAGCAGTTCTTC. The chain combines TRBV5-1 with TRBJ2-1, with 7 nucleotides matching TRBD2. With 5 bases clipped from V and 0 bases from J, the junction kept 8 bases outside the gene matches. This CDR3 comprises 16 residues. Germline assignment: CDR1 SGHRS and CDR2 YFSETQ.

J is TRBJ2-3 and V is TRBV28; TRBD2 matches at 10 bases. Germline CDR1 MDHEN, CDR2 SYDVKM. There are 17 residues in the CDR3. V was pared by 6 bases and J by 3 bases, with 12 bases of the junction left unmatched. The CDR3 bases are TGTGCCAGCAGACTCCGGGCTAGCGGGAGATTTACAGATACGCAGTATTTT. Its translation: CASRLRASGRFTDTQYF.

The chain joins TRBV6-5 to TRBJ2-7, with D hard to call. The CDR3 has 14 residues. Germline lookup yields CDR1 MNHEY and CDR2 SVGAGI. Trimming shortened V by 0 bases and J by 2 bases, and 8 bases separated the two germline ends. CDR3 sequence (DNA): TGTGCCAGCAGTTACTCTGCCAGAACCTACGAGCAGTACTTC. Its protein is CASSYSARTYEQYF.

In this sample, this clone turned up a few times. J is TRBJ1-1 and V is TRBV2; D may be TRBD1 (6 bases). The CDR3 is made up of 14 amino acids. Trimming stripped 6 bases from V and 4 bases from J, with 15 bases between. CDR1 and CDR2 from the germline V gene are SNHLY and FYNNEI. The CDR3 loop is CASSGMGASTEAFF. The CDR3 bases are TGTGCCAGCAGCGGGATGGGGGCTTCCACTGAAGCTTTCTTT.

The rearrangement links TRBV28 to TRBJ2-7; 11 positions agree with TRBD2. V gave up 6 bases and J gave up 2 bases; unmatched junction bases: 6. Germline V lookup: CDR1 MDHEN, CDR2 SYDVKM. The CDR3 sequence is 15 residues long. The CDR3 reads CASRANSGRAYEQYF. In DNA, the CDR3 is TGTGCCAGCAGGGCTAATAGCGGGAGGGCCTACGAGCAGTACTTC.

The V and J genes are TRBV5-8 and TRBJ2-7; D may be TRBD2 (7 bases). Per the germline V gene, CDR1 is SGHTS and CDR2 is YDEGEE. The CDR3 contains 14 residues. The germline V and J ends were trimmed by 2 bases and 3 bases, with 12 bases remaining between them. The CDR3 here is CASSFGGAGYEQYF. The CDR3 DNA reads TGTGCCAGCAGCTTTGGGGGGGCTGGCTACGAGCAGTACTTC.

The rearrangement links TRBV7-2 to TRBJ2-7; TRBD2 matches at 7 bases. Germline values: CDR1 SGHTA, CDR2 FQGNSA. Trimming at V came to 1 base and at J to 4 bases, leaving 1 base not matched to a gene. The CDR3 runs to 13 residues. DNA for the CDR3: TGTGCCAGCAGCTTAGGGGGAGGGTACGAGCAGTACTTC. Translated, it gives CASSLGGGYEQYF.

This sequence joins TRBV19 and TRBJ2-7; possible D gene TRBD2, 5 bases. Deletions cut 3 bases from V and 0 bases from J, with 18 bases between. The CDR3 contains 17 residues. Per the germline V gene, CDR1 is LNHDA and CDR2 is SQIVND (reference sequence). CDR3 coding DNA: TGTGCCAGTAGTATTTTTCTCCAATTAGCGACCTCCTACGAGCAGTACTTC. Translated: CASSIFLQLATSYEQYF.